A selection of T cell receptor beta chains follows, all from one sample in a study of shared T cell receptors in the human thymus. Repertoires were generated with immunoSEQ multiplex PCR, while TCRdb's copy carries only in-frame clones and drops some. The sample has about 660,000 clones; approximately 89% are singletons. These same records also appear under a second study, on human thymus T cells.

Sequencing input: thymocytes. These receptors were obtained from a boy in the first two years of life with a congenital heart defect. Each CDR3 is given with its conserved first and last residue. A D gene is named only where the DNA matches it firmly. Part of the rows lack a size; the others show once, few, many or a class for expanded clones.

clone_size | j_call | v_call | d_call | cdr3_nt | cdr3_aa
once | TRBJ2-7 | TRBV28 | - | TGTGCCAGCAGGGGAAGGGTCCTCTCAGGGGTTACCTACGAGCAGTACTTC | CASRGRVLSGVTYEQYF
- | TRBJ2-3 | TRBV14 | - | TGTGCCAGCAGCCAAGAAGATGGAGGGGGCCGAAGAATAAATACGCAGTATTTT | CASSQEDGGGRRINTQYF
- | TRBJ1-2 | TRBV14 | - | TGTGCCAGCAGCCAAGATGGAGGGAAGGGGTCTTCCTATGGCTACACCTTC | CASSQDGGKGSSYGYTF
- | TRBJ2-3 | TRBV7-8 | - | TGTGCCAGCAGCTTAGTACCTAGCATCGTGGCAGATACGCAGTATTTT | CASSLVPSIVADTQYF
- | TRBJ1-4 | TRBV5-8 | - | TGTGCCAGCAGCTTGAACAGCACTAATGAAAAACTGTTTTTT | CASSLNSTNEKLFF
- | TRBJ2-7 | TRBV7-9 | TRBD1 | TGTGCCAGCAGCTTAGTCCCCGGGCCTTACAGGGGGCGTTCCTACGAGCAGTACTTC | CASSLVPGPYRGRSYEQYF
- | TRBJ2-5 | TRBV27 | - | TGTGCCAGCAGTTCTTGGGGGCGGAAGACCCAGTACTTC | CASSSWGRKTQYF
- | TRBJ2-7 | TRBV10-3 | TRBD2 | TGTGCCAGCGGGGGGGCCTGGGATGAGCAGTACTTC | CASGGAWDEQYF
- | TRBJ1-2 | TRBV29-1 | TRBD1 | TGCAGCGTTGACCGCGGGACAGCCCATGGCTACACCTTC | CSVDRGTAHGYTF
few | TRBJ2-7 | TRBV4-3 | TRBD2 | TGCGCCAGCAGCCAAGTATGGGGGGGAGCCCCCTACGAGCAGTACTTC | CASSQVWGGAPYEQYF
- | TRBJ2-3 | TRBV4-3 | TRBD1 | TGCGCCAGCAGCCAAGATCTGACAGGGGGCAGGGATACGCAGTATTTT | CASSQDLTGGRDTQYF
- | TRBJ1-5 | TRBV14 | TRBD1 | TGTGCCAGCAGCCCGGACAGGGGGTATCAGCCCCAGCATTTT | CASSPDRGYQPQHF
- | TRBJ2-2 | TRBV6-4 | - | TGTGCCAGCAGTCCGGGACTCAACACCGGGGAGCTGTTTTTT | CASSPGLNTGELFF
- | TRBJ2-7 | TRBV2 | - | TGTGCCAGCAGCGGGAATGGTCCAGCCTACGAGCAGTACTTC | CASSGNGPAYEQYF
- | TRBJ1-1 | TRBV19 | - | TGTGCCAGTAGTATCCTCAGGACAGCCAAGAACACTGAAGCTTTCTTT | CASSILRTAKNTEAFF
- | TRBJ1-2 | TRBV9 | - | TGTGCCAGCAGCCGGGCCGGGACACTCTATGGCTACACCTTC | CASSRAGTLYGYTF
- | TRBJ2-5 | TRBV5-1 | TRBD2 | TGCGCCAGCAGCGCCAGCGGGGGCGAGACCCAGTACTTC | CASSASGGETQYF
once | TRBJ2-7 | TRBV7-2 | TRBD1 | TGTGCCAGCAGCTTAGGGGACAGGGACTACGAGCAGTACTTC | CASSLGDRDYEQYF
once | TRBJ1-1 | TRBV15 | - | TGTGCCACCAGCAGAGAGTGGGCCAGGGTGCTGGGTAGAGACACTGAAGCTTTCTTT | CATSREWARVLGRDTEAFF
- | TRBJ2-1 | TRBV7-7 | TRBD2 | TGTGCCAGCAGCGTCTCTGGCCCTAGCGGAAAAACCCTGGGTGAGCAGTTCTTC | CASSVSGPSGKTLGEQFF
- | TRBJ2-3 | TRBV14 | TRBD2 | TGTGCCAGCAGCCAAGATCCCTATTTGCGGGGGGGCGGGGATACGCAGTATTTT | CASSQDPYLRGGGDTQYF
once | TRBJ1-1 | TRBV5-6 | - | TGTGCCAGCAGCTTGAGTTTGGGGGCCCCCCCTGAAGCTTTCTTT | CASSLSLGAPPEAFF
- | TRBJ1-2 | TRBV5-5 | TRBD1 | TGTGCCAGCAGCTTGGAGACAGGGGTTTATGGCTACACCTTC | CASSLETGVYGYTF
- | TRBJ1-5 | TRBV11-2 | TRBD1 | TGTGCCAGCATGCCTTTGGGACAGTCCAATAGCAATCAGCCCCAGCATTTT | CASMPLGQSNSNQPQHF
- | TRBJ2-1 | TRBV2 | TRBD2 | TGTGCCAGCATTGGCGGGGGAAATGAGCAGTTCTTC | CASIGGGNEQFF
- | TRBJ2-7 | TRBV4-3 | - | TGCGCCAGCAGCCAAGACGGGACTGCCCGGTCCTACGAGCAGTACTTC | CASSQDGTARSYEQYF
- | TRBJ2-3 | TRBV29-1 | TRBD2 | TGCAGCGTGGACGGACTAGTCGGGGCAGATACGCAGTATTTT | CSVDGLVGADTQYF
- | TRBJ1-5 | TRBV29-1 | TRBD1 | TGCAGCGCCAGGAGCCCCACAGGGGCTCTTTCTCCCCTCGGCTATAGCAATCAGCCCCAGCATTTT | CSARSPTGALSPLGYSNQPQHF
- | TRBJ2-1 | TRBV4-3 | TRBD2 | TGCGCCAGCAGCCAAGATGGGGAACTAGCGGGAGGGGTCTATGAGCAGTTCTTC | CASSQDGELAGGVYEQFF
- | TRBJ1-2 | TRBV6-5 | TRBD1 | TGTGCCAGCAGAACGACAGGGTCGCAAACCTTC | CASRTTGSQTF
- | TRBJ2-1 | TRBV13 | - | TGTGCCAGCAGCTCTATCGAGGGTAGGGAGCAGTTCTTC | CASSSIEGREQFF